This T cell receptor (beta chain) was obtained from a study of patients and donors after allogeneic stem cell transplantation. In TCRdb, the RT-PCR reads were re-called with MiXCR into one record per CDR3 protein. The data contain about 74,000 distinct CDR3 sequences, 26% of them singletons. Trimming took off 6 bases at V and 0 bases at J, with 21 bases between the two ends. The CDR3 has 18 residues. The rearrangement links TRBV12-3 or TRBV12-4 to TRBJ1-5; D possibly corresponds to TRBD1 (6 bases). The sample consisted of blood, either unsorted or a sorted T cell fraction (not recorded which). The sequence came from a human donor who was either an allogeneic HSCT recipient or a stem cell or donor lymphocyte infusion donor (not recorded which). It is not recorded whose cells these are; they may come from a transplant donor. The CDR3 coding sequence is TGTGCCAGCAGGGAAACTACATGGGGGGCATATAGCAATCAGCCCCAGCATTTT. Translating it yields CASRETTWGAYSNQPQHF.